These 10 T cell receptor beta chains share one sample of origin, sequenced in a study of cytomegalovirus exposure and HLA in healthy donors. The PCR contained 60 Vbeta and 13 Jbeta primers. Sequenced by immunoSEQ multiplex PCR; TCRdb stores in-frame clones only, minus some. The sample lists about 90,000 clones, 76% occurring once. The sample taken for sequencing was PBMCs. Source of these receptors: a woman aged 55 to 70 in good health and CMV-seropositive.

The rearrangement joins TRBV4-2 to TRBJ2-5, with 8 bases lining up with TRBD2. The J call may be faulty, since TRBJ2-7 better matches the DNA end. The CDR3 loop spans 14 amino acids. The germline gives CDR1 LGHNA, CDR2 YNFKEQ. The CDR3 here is CASSQRVAGHEQYF. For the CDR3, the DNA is TGTGCCAGCAGCCAAAGGGTAGCGGGACACGAGCAGTACTTC.

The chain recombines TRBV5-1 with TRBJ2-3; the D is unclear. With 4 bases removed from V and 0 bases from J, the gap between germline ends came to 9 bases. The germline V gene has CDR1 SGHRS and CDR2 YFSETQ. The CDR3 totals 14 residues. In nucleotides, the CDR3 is TGCGCCAGCAGCGTAGCAAGGAGCACAGATACGCAGTATTTT. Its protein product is CASSVARSTDTQYF.

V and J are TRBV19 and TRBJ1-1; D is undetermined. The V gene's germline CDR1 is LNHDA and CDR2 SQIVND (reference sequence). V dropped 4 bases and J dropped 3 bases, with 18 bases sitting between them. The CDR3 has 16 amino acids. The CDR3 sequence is CASSTPRKTGDTEAFF. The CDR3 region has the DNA TGTGCCAGTAGTACTCCCAGAAAAACCGGGGACACTGAAGCTTTCTTT.

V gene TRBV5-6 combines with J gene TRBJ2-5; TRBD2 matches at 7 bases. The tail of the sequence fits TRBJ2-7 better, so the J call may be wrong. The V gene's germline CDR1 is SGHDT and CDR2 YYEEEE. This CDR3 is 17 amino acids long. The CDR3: CASSFDSLVREIHEQYF. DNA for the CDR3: TGTGCCAGCAGCTTTGATTCACTGGTGCGGGAGATCCACGAGCAGTACTTC.

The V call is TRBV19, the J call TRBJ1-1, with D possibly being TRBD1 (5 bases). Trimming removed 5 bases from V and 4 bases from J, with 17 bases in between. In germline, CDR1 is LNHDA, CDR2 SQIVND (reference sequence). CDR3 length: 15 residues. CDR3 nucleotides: TGTGCCAGTAGTGGCAGGGAGCGGGGAAGCACTGAAGCTTTCTTT. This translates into CASSGRERGSTEAFF.

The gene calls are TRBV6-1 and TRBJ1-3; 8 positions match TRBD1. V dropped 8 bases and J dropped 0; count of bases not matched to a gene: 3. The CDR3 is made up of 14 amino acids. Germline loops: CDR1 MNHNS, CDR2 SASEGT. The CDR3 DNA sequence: TGTGCCAGCGGGACAGGCGACTCTGGAAACACCATATATTTT. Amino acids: CASGTGDSGNTIYF.

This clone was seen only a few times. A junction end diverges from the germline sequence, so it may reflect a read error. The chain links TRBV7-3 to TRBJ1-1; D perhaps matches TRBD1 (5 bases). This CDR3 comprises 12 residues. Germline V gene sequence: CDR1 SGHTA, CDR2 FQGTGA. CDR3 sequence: CASSLIGAPDAF. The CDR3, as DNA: TGTGCCAGCAGCTTAATTGGGGCACCAGATGCTTTT.

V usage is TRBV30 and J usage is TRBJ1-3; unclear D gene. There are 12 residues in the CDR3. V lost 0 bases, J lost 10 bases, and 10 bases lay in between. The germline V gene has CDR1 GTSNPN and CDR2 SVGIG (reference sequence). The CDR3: CAWSVRVATIYF. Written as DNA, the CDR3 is TGTGCCTGGAGTGTACGGGTAGCAACCATATATTTT.

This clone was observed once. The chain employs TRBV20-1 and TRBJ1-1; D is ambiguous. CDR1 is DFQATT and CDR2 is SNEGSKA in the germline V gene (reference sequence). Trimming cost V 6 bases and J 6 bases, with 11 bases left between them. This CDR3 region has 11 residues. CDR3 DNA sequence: TGCAGTGCCCCCCTCCGCGCTGAAGCTTTCTTT. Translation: CSAPLRAEAFF.

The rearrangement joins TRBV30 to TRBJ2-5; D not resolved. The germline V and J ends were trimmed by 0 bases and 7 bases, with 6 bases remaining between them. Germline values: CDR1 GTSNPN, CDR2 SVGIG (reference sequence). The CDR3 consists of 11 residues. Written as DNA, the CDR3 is TGTGCCTGGAGTGTTCTTGTGACCCAGTACTTC. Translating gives CAWSVLVTQYF.